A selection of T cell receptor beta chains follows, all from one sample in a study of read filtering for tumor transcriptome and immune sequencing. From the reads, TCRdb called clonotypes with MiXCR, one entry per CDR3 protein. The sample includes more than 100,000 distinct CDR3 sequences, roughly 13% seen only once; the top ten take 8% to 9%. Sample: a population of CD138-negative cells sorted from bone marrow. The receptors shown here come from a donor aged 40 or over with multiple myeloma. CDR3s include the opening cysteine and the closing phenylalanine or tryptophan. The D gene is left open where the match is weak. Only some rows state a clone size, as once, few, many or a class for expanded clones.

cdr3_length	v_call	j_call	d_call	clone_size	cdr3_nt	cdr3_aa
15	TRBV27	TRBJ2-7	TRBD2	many	TGTGCCAGCAGAGAGGGACTAGCGGGAGTCTACGAGCAGTACTTC	CASREGLAGVYEQYF
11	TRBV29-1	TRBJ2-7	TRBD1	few	TGCAGCGGCCAGGGGGCGAACGAGCAGTACTTC	CSGQGANEQYF
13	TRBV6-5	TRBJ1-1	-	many	TGTGCCAGCAGTTACTCTAGGTATTTGGAAGCTTTCTTT	CASSYSRYLEAFF
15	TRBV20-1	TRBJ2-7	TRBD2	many	TGCAGTGCTAGTGCGACTAGCGGGATGAGGTACGAGCAGTACTTC	CSASATSGMRYEQYF
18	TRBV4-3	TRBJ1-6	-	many	TGCGCCAGCAGCCAAGATCCCCCCGGGGGAAGGAGTGATTCACCCCTCCACTTT	CASSQDPPGGRSDSPLHF
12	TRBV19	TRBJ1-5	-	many	TGTGCCAGTAATCCGGACAATCAGCCCCAGCATTTT	CASNPDNQPQHF
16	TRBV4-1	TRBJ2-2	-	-	TGCGCCAGCAGCCAAGTAGGGAGCCTAGGGAACGGGGAGCTGTTTTTT	CASSQVGSLGNGELFF
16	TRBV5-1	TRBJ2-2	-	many	TGCGCCAGCAGCCGGACAGCGGAATCGAACACCGGGGAGCTGTTTTTT	CASSRTAESNTGELFF
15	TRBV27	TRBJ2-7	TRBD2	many	TGTGCCAGCAGTCTACGGACTAGCGGGAGCTACGAGCAGTACTTC	CASSLRTSGSYEQYF
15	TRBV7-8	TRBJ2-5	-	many	TGTGCCAGCAGCTTAGTGGGGGGCAGGTTGGAGACCCAGTACTTC	CASSLVGGRLETQYF
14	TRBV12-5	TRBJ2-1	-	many	TGTGCTAGTGAGGCGACTAACTCCTACAATGAGCAGTTCTTC	CASEATNSYNEQFF
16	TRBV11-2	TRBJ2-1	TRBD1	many	TGTGCCAGCAGCTTGTCCCGAGGACAGGGAGTTGTGGAGCAGTTCTTC	CASSLSRGQGVVEQFF
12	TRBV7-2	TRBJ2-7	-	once	TGTGCCAGCACCTCCCCGGGTTCCGAGCAGTACTTC	CASTSPGSEQYF
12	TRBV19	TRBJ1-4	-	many	TGTGCCAGTAGTTTCATAAATGAAAAACTGTTTTTT	CASSFINEKLFF
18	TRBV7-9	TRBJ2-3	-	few	TGTGCCAGCAGCTCTCCCCTCGGGGGACTCCTAAGCACAGATACGCAGTATTTT	CASSSPLGGLLSTDTQYF
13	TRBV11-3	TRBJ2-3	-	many	TGTGCCAGCAGCACAGGGCCTACAGATACGCAGTATTTT	CASSTGPTDTQYF
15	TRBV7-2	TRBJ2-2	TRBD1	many	TGTGCCAGCAGCCCCCAAGCCCACAGGGGCGGGGAGCTGTTTTTT	CASSPQAHRGGELFF
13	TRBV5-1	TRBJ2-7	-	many	TGCGCCAGCAGCGCGGACAGCTACTACGAGCAGTACTTC	CASSADSYYEQYF
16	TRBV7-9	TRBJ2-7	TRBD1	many	TGTGCCAGCAGCGAGAATCTGGGACAGGGCAGCTACGAGCAGTACTTC	CASSENLGQGSYEQYF
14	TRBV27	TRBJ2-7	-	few	TGTGCCAGCAGTCCAAAGGGCCCATCCTACGAGCAGTACTTC	CASSPKGPSYEQYF
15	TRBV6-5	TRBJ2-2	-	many	TGTGCCACCAGGGCTCCAAGATCGAACACCGGGGAGCTGTTTTTT	CATRAPRSNTGELFF
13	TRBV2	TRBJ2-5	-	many	TGTGCCATCGTGACAGGCGGCCAAGAGACCCAGTACTTC	CAIVTGGQETQYF
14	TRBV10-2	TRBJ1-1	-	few	TGCGCCAGCAGTGGCGGCAGGGGAGGCACTGAAGCTTTCTTT	CASSGGRGGTEAFF
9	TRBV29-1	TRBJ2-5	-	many	TGCAGCGTCCAAGAGACCCAGTACTTC	CSVQETQYF
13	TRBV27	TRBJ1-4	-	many	TGTGCCAGCAGCCTAGCGGGACACGAAAAACTGTTTTTT	CASSLAGHEKLFF
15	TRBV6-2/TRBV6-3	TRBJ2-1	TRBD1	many	TGTGCCAGCAGTTACAGGGACAGCTCCTACAATGAGCAGTTCTTC	CASSYRDSSYNEQFF
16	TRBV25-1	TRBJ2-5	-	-	TGTGCCAGCAGTCTCCCGACTGGGGGACTTGCAGAGACCCAGTACTTC	CASSLPTGGLAETQYF
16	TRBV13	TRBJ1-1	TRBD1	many	TGTGCCAGCAGCTTAGGGTGGGGCAGGGGGCTCACTGAAGCTTTCTTT	CASSLGWGRGLTEAFF
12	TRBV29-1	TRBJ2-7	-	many	TGCAGCGTTGGGGCAGGGGACAACGAGCAGTACTTC	CSVGAGDNEQYF
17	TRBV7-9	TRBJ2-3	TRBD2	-	TGTGCCAGCAACGGACTAGCGGGAGGGCCTAGGACAGATACGCAGTATTTT	CASNGLAGGPRTDTQYF
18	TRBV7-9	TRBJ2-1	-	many	TGTGCCAGCAGCTTAGCGCGGAGACACCTCGGGAGTCCGGGTGAGCAGTTCTTC	CASSLARRHLGSPGEQFF
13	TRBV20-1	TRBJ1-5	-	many	TGCAGTGCCTTAGGGCGGAGCAATCAGCCCCAGCATTTT	CSALGRSNQPQHF
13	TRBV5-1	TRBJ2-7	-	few	TGCGCCAGCAGACCCGGACAGAGCTACGAGCAGTACTTC	CASRPGQSYEQYF
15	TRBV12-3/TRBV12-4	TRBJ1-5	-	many	TGTGCCAGCAGTACTGGACTTTTTAGCAATCAGCCCCAGCATTTT	CASSTGLFSNQPQHF
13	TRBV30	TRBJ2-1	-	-	TGTGCCTGGAGTCTCCGACTGAGCAATGAGCAGTTCTTC	CAWSLRLSNEQFF
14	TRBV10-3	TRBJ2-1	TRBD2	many	TGTGCCATCATGGCTAGCGGGGATTACAATGAGCAGTTCTTC	CAIMASGDYNEQFF
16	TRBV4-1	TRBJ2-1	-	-	TGCGCCAGCAGCAGTCCCGGGACCGATTCCCACAATGAGCAGTTCTTC	CASSSPGTDSHNEQFF
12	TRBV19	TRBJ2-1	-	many	TGTGCCAGTAGAGATTTTAACAATGAGCAGTTCTTC	CASRDFNNEQFF
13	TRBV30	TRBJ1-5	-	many	TGTGCCTGGAGCGAAAGAGGGGATCAGCCCCAGCATTTT	CAWSERGDQPQHF
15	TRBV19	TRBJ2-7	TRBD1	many	TGTGCCAGTAGAGATATTGGGACAGGGTTCTACGAGCAGTACTTC	CASRDIGTGFYEQYF
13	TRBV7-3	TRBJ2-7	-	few	TGTGCCAGCAGCCAGGACAGTACCTACGAGCAGTACTTC	CASSQDSTYEQYF
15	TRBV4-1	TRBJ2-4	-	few	TGCGCCAGCAGCCAGTCTTGGACAGCCAAGGACATTCAGTACTTC	CASSQSWTAKDIQYF
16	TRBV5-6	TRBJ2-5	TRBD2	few	TGTGCCAGCAGCTTGGATCTAGCGGGCCCTCAAGAGACCCAGTACTTC	CASSLDLAGPQETQYF
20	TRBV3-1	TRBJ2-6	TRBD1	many	TGTGCCAGCAGCCAGGAACTCTGGGACAGAGGATACTCTGGGGCCAACGTCCTGACTTTC	CASSQELWDRGYSGANVLTF